What follows are 11 T cell receptor beta chains derived from one specimen sequenced in a study of CD8 T cells in ankylosing spondylitis. Study results and limitations: Roughly eight highly homologous variants made up a TCR beta motif that seemed to typify ankylosing spondylitis blood.

One entry per CDR3 protein, called by TCRdb with MiXCR from the 5' RACE reads. The sample yields around 490,000 distinct CDR3 sequences, approximately 5.3% seen once. No cognate antigen is known for these TCRs. Sequencing used blood, either unsorted or a sorted T cell fraction (not recorded which). The receptors stem from a male donor with ankylosing spondylitis.

This clonotype appeared many times. The chain recombines TRBV28 with TRBJ2-1; TRBD2 agrees at 9 bases. The CDR3 runs 14 residues. V was clipped by 3 bases and J by 7 bases; unmatched bases: 4. Looked up from germline, CDR1 is MDHEN and CDR2 is SYDVKM. The CDR3, as DNA: TGTGCCAGCAGTTTGAGCGGGGGGACAAATGAGCAGTTCTTC. It is translated as CASSLSGGTNEQFF. Combining the CDR3 with reference TRBV28 and TRBJ2-1 gives the whole variable domain DVKVTQSSRYLVKRTGEKVFLECVQDMDHENMFWYRQDPGLGLRLIYFSYDVKMKEKGDIPEGYSVSREKKERFSLILESASTNQTSMYLCASSLSGGTNEQFFGPGTRLTVL.

This clonotype was seen many times. V usage is TRBV6-2 or TRBV6-3 and J usage is TRBJ2-4; D is possibly TRBD1 or TRBD2 (5 bases each). The CDR3 length is 15 residues. The germline V and J ends were trimmed by 0 bases and 9 bases, with 15 bases remaining between them. Per the germline V gene, CDR1 is MNHEY and CDR2 is SVGEGT. Written as DNA, the CDR3 is TGTGCCAGCAGTTACTCGGGTGGGACCCAGAGCATTCAGTACTTC. Amino acid sequence: CASSYSGGTQSIQYF.

This chain uses TRBV7-9 with TRBJ2-7; no firm D call. CDR3 length equals 13 residues. Germline V gene lookup returns CDR1 SEHNR and CDR2 FQNEAQ (reference sequence). The ends were cut back, 1 base at V and 5 bases at J, with 9 bases in the middle. Written as DNA, the CDR3 is TGTGCCAGCAGCTTAGGGACGTACGACGAGCAGTACTTC. This translates into CASSLGTYDEQYF.

This clonotype has a handful of counts. This chain uses TRBV7-9 with TRBJ2-3, with TRBD2 as a possible D gene (6 bases). Trimming took off 2 bases at V and 4 bases at J, with 10 bases between the two ends. The CDR3 spans 14 residues. Germline lookup yields CDR1 SEHNR and CDR2 FQNEAQ (reference sequence). Written as DNA, the CDR3 is TGTGCCAGCAGCTTAACGGGAGCCGCAGATACGCAGTATTTT. Its protein is CASSLTGAADTQYF.

This clonotype came up many times. This chain connects TRBV29-1 to TRBJ1-2; 8 positions agree with TRBD1. Germline-derived CDR1 and CDR2 are SQVTM and ANQGSEA. The V segment lost 4 bases and the J segment 4 bases; nucleotides outside the gene matches: 8. The CDR3 runs 14 residues. The CDR3 bases are TGCAGCGTTGCGCAGGGGGCGAGGCCCTATGGCTACACCTTC. Protein: CSVAQGARPYGYTF.

This clonotype was counted many times. In DNA, the CDR3 is TGCGCCAGCAGCCCGGCCGGACAGGGTTTTCTCGAGACCCAGTACTTC. This gives the protein CASSPAGQGFLETQYF. The V gene is TRBV5-1, the J gene TRBJ2-5; the match to TRBD1 covers 8 bases. CDR3 size: 16 residues. The germline CDR1 and CDR2 sequences are SGHRS and YFSETQ. Unmatched junction bases numbered 13, after V lost 4 bases and J lost 5 bases.

This clonotype was observed at least ten times. The rearrangement joins TRBV7-3 to TRBJ2-1; D gene unclear. The CDR3 totals 15 residues. CDR1 is SGHTA, CDR2 FQGTGA, per germline. Deletions cut 0 bases from V and 6 bases from J, with 12 bases between. DNA for the CDR3: TGTGCCAGCAGCTTAACATTGGACCCAGGCAATGAGCAGTTCTTC. As protein: CASSLTLDPGNEQFF.

A note on this clonotype: It may be a read error: a sequence one base away is much more abundant. The gene calls are TRBV12-3 or TRBV12-4 and TRBJ2-7; D ambiguous. The CDR3 has 14 amino acids. Deletions cut 7 bases from V and 6 bases from J, with 19 bases between. CDR3 region: CASNFAGKGAEQYF. In DNA form, the CDR3 reads TGTGCCAGCAATTTTGCTGGGAAAGGAGCCGAGCAGTACTTC.

This clonotype has ten or more counts. The chain is built from TRBV7-9 and TRBJ2-2, with TRBD2 matching over 7 bases. The CDR3 sequence is 16 residues long. V shed 2 bases, J shed 3 bases, and the junction held 6 bases outside the gene matches. CDR1 is SEHNR, CDR2 FQNEAQ, per germline (reference sequence). The CDR3 coding sequence is TGTGCCAGCAGCTTATTACCTAGCGGATACACCGGGGAGCTGTTTTTT. Translation: CASSLLPSGYTGELFF.

On this clonotype itself: A much larger clonotype is one base distant, so this may be a read error. The chain is built from TRBV20-1 and TRBJ2-7; 9 bases are shared with TRBD2. CDR3 length: 14 amino acids. V lost 7 bases and J lost 8; bases outside the gene matches: 15. The germline CDR1 and CDR2 sequences are DFQATT and SNEGSKA (reference sequence). CDR3: CSVSGSFGSYQQYF. DNA of the CDR3: TGCAGTGTTAGCGGGAGTTTCGGTTCTTACCAGCAGTACTTC.

There are many counts of this clonotype. This rearrangement joins TRBV7-2 to TRBJ1-1; no clear D. Trimming removed 4 bases at V and 0 bases at J, with 9 bases between. The germline gives CDR1 SGHTA, CDR2 FQGNSA. This CDR3 is 14 amino acids long. The CDR3 reads CASSWNGMNTEAFF. In nucleotides, the CDR3 is TGTGCCAGCAGCTGGAACGGCATGAACACTGAAGCTTTCTTT.